The entry that follows covers one T cell receptor (beta chain) sequence. This CDR3 is 14 amino acids long. Unmatched junction bases numbered 1, after V lost 2 bases and J lost 6 bases. These data belong to a study of CD8 T cells in Susac syndrome. It was with random hexamers that 0.5 to 1 ug RNA was reverse transcribed. TCRdb passed the immunoSEQ multiplex PCR reads through MiXCR, listing each CDR3 protein once. The sample consists of some 110,000 distinct CDR3 sequences, approximately 96% of them appearing once. Source material: CD4+ T cells from PBMCs. This chain connects TRBV12-3 or TRBV12-4 to TRBJ2-1; TRBD2 matches at 10 bases. The receptor's source is a human donor with Susac syndrome. The DNA of the CDR3 is TGTGCCAGCAGTTTAAGACTAGCGGGCAATGAGCAGTTCTTC. Protein: CASSLRLAGNEQFF.